Described below is a single T cell receptor (beta chain) sequence and its context. This sample is drawn from a study of shared clonotypes between healthy human individuals. Study information: Three plates each covered CD4 naive and memory; CD8 naive two, CD8 memory one.

This CDR3 is 15 amino acids long. Only in-frame clones appear in the TCRdb table, and some are missing; sequencing was by immunoSEQ multiplex PCR. The data contain around 2,000,000 clones, 90% to 95% of them seen just once; the ten biggest clones take up 0.1% to 0.15%. None of the donors, who were healthy HIV-negative adults, had recently had acute infections or vaccinations. The clonotype originates from a man in his late teens or twenties in good health. The sequenced material came from naive CD4+ T cells sorted from blood. Subset in this sample: CD45RA+ positively selected. The chain is built from TRBV1 and TRBJ2-7; the DNA was not compared with TRBD2, the D call given in the table. TRBV1 is given as a pseudogene. This CDR3 is CTSSQVVLAGSEQYF. The CDR3 bases are TGCACCAGCAGCCAAGTGGTACTAGCGGGAAGCGAGCAGTACTTC.